This T cell receptor beta chain was sequenced in a study of T cell clonality in common variable immunodeficiency. General study findings and limits: Fewer TCRbeta clones were shared among CVID subjects than controls. Fewer deletions and N-nucleotide insertions were reportedly seen in common variable immunodeficiency TCR beta sequences.

This clone was seen many times. Its antigen is not identified. The missing CDR3 end, 3 residues past where the read stops, is filled in from the germline J gene. This CDR3 comprises 14 residues. Trimming took 1 base from V and 6 from J, leaving 11 bases between them. Germline CDR1 SGHVS, CDR2 FNYEAQ. Only in-frame clones appear in the TCRdb table, and some are missing; sequencing was by immunoSEQ multiplex PCR. In total the sample includes about 26,000 clones, none of them seen once. Diagnosis required reduced IgG, IgA and/or IgM with specific antibody deficiency. The CVID group had approximately 14 females and approximately 30 males, mean age 40.

The sample was peripheral blood mononuclear cells. V and J are TRBV7-6 and TRBJ2-3; D unclear. The origin of this receptor is a human donor with common variable immunodeficiency. The DNA read from the CDR3 is TGTGCCAGCAGCTTAGAGGGCCCCTTCGATACG. Its protein product is CASSLEGPFDT. The whole CDR3 protein is CASSLEGPFDTQYF.